The 32 T cell receptor beta chains presented below share a single source sample, sequenced in a study of T-cell memory formation after mild COVID-19. TCRdb recomputed calls from the 5' RACE reads with MiXCR, one row per CDR3 protein. The profile covers hundreds of thousands of distinct CDR3 sequences, with around 20% appearing a single time and approximately 8.4% taken by the ten largest. The sequenced sample consisted of PBMCs or a T cell subset sorted from them (not recorded which). These receptors originate from an adult woman who had mild COVID-19 (a few samples of this study predate the infection). Cell type and time point are not known.

The rearrangement links TRBV7-9 to TRBJ1-1; TRBD1 is a possible D gene (6 bases). V gave up 6 bases and J gave up 0 bases, with 14 bases separating them. Germline V gene sequence: CDR1 SEHNR, CDR2 FQNEAQ (reference sequence). The CDR3 has 15 residues. CDR3 in amino acids: CASSFTTGMNTEAFF. The CDR3 nucleotides read TGTGCCAGCAGTTTTACGACAGGCATGAACACTGAAGCTTTCTTT.

The chain carries TRBV21-1 and TRBJ1-1; TRBD1, as called in the table, went unchecked against the DNA. TRBV21-1 corresponds to a pseudogene. The CDR3 has 16 amino acids. The CDR3 coding sequence is TGTGCCAGCAGCAAAGCGCGAGGGGGGAGGAACACTGAAGCTTTCTTT. Amino acid sequence: CASSKARGGRNTEAFF.

In this sample, this clonotype turned up once. The chain combines TRBV30 with TRBJ1-2; D not certain. Germline loops: CDR1 GTSNPN, CDR2 SVGIG (reference sequence). Trimming cost V 1 base and J 7 bases, with 13 bases left between them. The CDR3 is made up of 13 amino acids. The DNA of the CDR3 is TGTGCCTGGAGTGAGAACTTGATGGGTGGCTACACCTTC. It yields the protein CAWSENLMGGYTF.

The chain combines TRBV5-6 with TRBJ2-3; D remains ambiguous. Germline lookup yields CDR1 SGHDT and CDR2 YYEEEE. Trimming left V 3 bases short and J 0 bases short, with 11 bases between. This CDR3 is built from 15 residues. CDR3 bases: TGTGCCAGCAGCTGGGGAAATCCTAGCACAGATACGCAGTATTTT. It translates to CASSWGNPSTDTQYF.

The chain recombines TRBV5-1 with TRBJ1-2; D gene unclear. Germline V gene lookup returns CDR1 SGHRS and CDR2 YFSETQ. The CDR3 extends over 14 amino acids. Trimming cost V 0 bases and J 2 bases, with 8 bases left between them. Written as DNA, the CDR3 is TGCGCCAGCAGCTTGGGAGGAGAAAACTATGGCTACACCTTC. The encoded protein is CASSLGGENYGYTF.

This clonotype was seen more than once but under ten times. The rearrangement joins TRBV10-3 to TRBJ2-3; D tentatively reads TRBD1 or TRBD2 (6 bases each). CDR1 and CDR2 from the germline V gene are ENHRY and SYGVKD. CDR3 size: 15 residues. Trimming took 8 bases from V and 3 from J, leaving 18 bases between them. The DNA for the CDR3 is TGTGCCATCGACGGGGGCGGGATCGGTACAGATACGCAGTATTTT. This sequence encodes CAIDGGGIGTDTQYF.

This chain joins TRBV20-1 and TRBJ1-2, with 8 bases aligning to TRBD1. The junction had 15 bases not matched to a gene; V was cut back by 1 base and J by 2 bases. CDR3 length: 18 amino acids. The V gene's germline CDR1 is DFQATT and CDR2 SNEGSKA (reference sequence). The CDR3 sequence: CSARVSGAGGAKNYGYTF. The CDR3 DNA reads as TGCAGTGCTAGAGTCTCGGGTGCAGGGGGCGCGAAGAACTATGGCTACACCTTC.

The chain couples TRBV2 to TRBJ2-1, with 10 bases lining up with TRBD1. Germline-derived CDR1 and CDR2 are SNHLY and FYNNEI. The CDR3 length is 16 residues. With 5 bases clipped from V and 4 bases from J, the junction kept 8 bases outside the gene matches. The CDR3 is CASSPGTGAKYNEQFF. In nucleotides, the CDR3 is TGTGCCAGCAGTCCCGGGACAGGGGCGAAGTACAATGAGCAGTTCTTC.

This clonotype was recorded only once. With a much larger clone just one base away, this may be a read error. The chain carries TRBV7-9 and TRBJ2-7; D uncertain. CDR1 and CDR2 (germline): SEHNR, FQNEAQ (reference sequence). Trimming left V 0 bases short and J 0 bases short, with 6 bases between. The CDR3 is made up of 14 amino acids. The CDR3 bases are TGTGCCAGCAGCTTAGCGTGGACCTCCTACGAGCAGTACTTC. It specifies CASSLAWTSYEQYF.

There are a few counts of this clonotype. This chain joins TRBV5-4 and TRBJ2-3; tentative D call: TRBD1 (5 bases). The V gene lost 4 bases and the J gene lost 5 bases, with 20 bases spanning the gap. Germline CDR1 SGHNT, CDR2 YYREEE (reference sequence). This CDR3 spans 16 amino acids. The chain's CDR3 is CASSPGHRLQGDTQYF. The DNA of the CDR3 is TGTGCCAGCAGCCCCGGACACCGGCTTCAAGGAGATACGCAGTATTTT.

The V and J genes are TRBV7-9 and TRBJ2-3; D may correspond to TRBD1 or TRBD2 (5 bases each). V lost 5 bases and J lost 2, with 14 bases in between. The CDR3 is 15 residues long. CDR1 and CDR2 (germline): SEHNR, FQNEAQ (reference sequence). CDR3 protein: CASSPTRGVTDTQYF. The CDR3 DNA reads as TGTGCCAGCAGCCCCACGCGAGGGGTCACAGATACGCAGTATTTT.

This clonotype has a handful of counts. The chain combines TRBV11-2 with TRBJ1-2; D not certain. V was trimmed by 5 bases and J by 2 bases, leaving 15 bases between them. Germline V gene lookup returns CDR1 SGHAT and CDR2 FQNNGV. This CDR3 is built from 15 residues. In DNA form, the CDR3 reads TGTGCCAGCAGCCCCATGAGGCTGGGGAACTATGGCTACACCTTC. Protein product: CASSPMRLGNYGYTF.

This chain uses TRBV30 with TRBJ2-2; TRBD1 is a possible D gene (5 bases). The CDR3 has 13 residues. CDR1 is GTSNPN, CDR2 SVGIG, per germline (reference sequence). Trimming pared 2 bases from V and 6 bases from J, leaving 10 bases between. The CDR3 reads CAWSTGAPGELFF. The CDR3 bases are TGTGCCTGGAGTACTGGGGCCCCCGGGGAGCTGTTTTTT.

The CDR3 region has the DNA TGTGCCAGCAGTGCCAACAGGGGATATGACGAGCAGTACTTC. It specifies CASSANRGYDEQYF. The chain couples TRBV2 to TRBJ2-7, with 7 bases identical to TRBD1. Per the germline V gene, CDR1 is SNHLY and CDR2 is FYNNEI. The CDR3 has 14 amino acids. V was pared by 4 bases and J by 5 bases, with 8 bases of the junction left unmatched.

This clonotype was seen more than once but under ten times. The chain employs TRBV18 and TRBJ2-3, with D uncertain. The germline V and J ends were trimmed by 5 bases and 4 bases, with 10 bases remaining between them. Germline CDR1 reads KGHSH; CDR2 reads LQKENI. This CDR3 spans 13 amino acids. CDR3 protein: CASSGPAADTQYF. CDR3 sequence (DNA): TGTGCCAGCTCAGGGCCTGCCGCAGATACGCAGTATTTT.

This clonotype was detected a few times. The chain carries TRBV11-2 and TRBJ2-2; D remains unclear. The CDR3 runs to 16 residues. Germline lookup yields CDR1 SGHAT and CDR2 FQNNGV. The V end lost 0 bases, the J end lost 0 bases, and 8 bases lay between the germline ends. The CDR3 DNA sequence: TGTGCCAGCAGCTTAGATCGAAGGACGAACACCGGGGAGCTGTTTTTT. Translating gives CASSLDRRTNTGELFF.

V is TRBV24-1 and J is TRBJ2-3; D possibly corresponds to TRBD1 (5 bases). V lost 3 bases and J lost 1, with 13 bases in between. CDR1 KGHDR and CDR2 SFDVKD come from the germline V gene. The CDR3 totals 16 residues. DNA of the CDR3: TGTGCCACCAGTGATAAGGGGATCTTCGGCACAGATACGCAGTATTTT. This codes for CATSDKGIFGTDTQYF.

This clonotype was found a few times. The chain couples TRBV5-1 to TRBJ1-3; D remains ambiguous. The V gene's germline CDR1 is SGHRS and CDR2 YFSETQ. With 4 bases removed from V and 3 bases from J, the gap between germline ends came to 8 bases. The CDR3 consists of 13 residues. CDR3 sequence reads: CASSETFGNTIYF. The CDR3 DNA is TGCGCCAGCAGCGAGACATTTGGAAACACCATATATTTT.

This clonotype was observed a few times. CDR3 sequence: CASSLIALGQGARPGTEAFF. CDR3 in DNA: TGTGCCAGCAGTTTAATTGCGTTGGGACAGGGGGCGCGGCCAGGCACTGAAGCTTTCTTT. This chain joins TRBV27 and TRBJ1-1; 12 nucleotides agree with TRBD1. From germline, CDR1 is MNHEY and CDR2 SMNVEV (reference sequence). The CDR3 length is 20 residues. V shed 2 bases, J shed 4 bases, and the junction held 17 bases outside the gene matches.

A few counts support this clonotype. V gene TRBV3-1 combines with J gene TRBJ1-1; TRBD1 might be the D (5 bases). V dropped 1 base and J dropped 11 bases, with 8 bases sitting between them. This CDR3 has 11 residues. Germline CDR1 is LGHDT and CDR2 is YNNKEL (reference sequence). The CDR3 loop is CASSQGQGAFF. CDR3 in DNA: TGTGCCAGCAGCCAAGGTCAGGGCGCTTTCTTT.

The chain is built from TRBV4-1 and TRBJ2-1; D unclear. V was cut by 3 bases and J by 8 bases, with 17 bases left in between. This CDR3 comprises 15 residues. In germline, CDR1 is MGHRA, CDR2 YSYEKL. DNA for the CDR3: TGCGCCAGCAGCCATCCAGCCCAGGCTTTCGATGAGCAGTTCTTC. Its translation is CASSHPAQAFDEQFF.

The rearrangement links TRBV20-1 to TRBJ2-3; the match to TRBD2 covers 8 bases. The V gene end was trimmed by 2 bases and the J gene end by 4 bases; junction bases not matched to a gene: 14. Germline CDR1 is DFQATT and CDR2 is SNEGSKA (reference sequence). The CDR3 sequence is 17 residues long. CDR3 amino acids: CSARRLSGVITPDTQYF. Written as DNA, the CDR3 is TGCAGTGCTAGAAGGCTTAGCGGGGTAATTACGCCAGATACGCAGTATTTT.

The chain couples TRBV7-3 to TRBJ2-1; perhaps TRBD2 as D (7 bases). The CDR3 length is 16 residues. From germline, CDR1 is SGHTA and CDR2 FQGTGA. V was shortened by 5 bases and J by 8 bases, with 22 bases between the two germline ends. CDR3 amino acids: CASSARGGGGHDEQFF. CDR3 DNA: TGTGCCAGCAGCGCGAGGGGGGGAGGAGGACACGATGAGCAGTTCTTC. The full variable domain, completed using reference TRBV7-3 and TRBJ2-1, is GAGVSQTPSNKVTEKGKYVELRCDPISGHTALYWYRQSLGQGPEFLIYFQGTGAADDSGLPNDRFFAVRPEGSVSTLKIQRTERGDSAVYLCASSARGGGGHDEQFFGPGTRLTVL.

This clonotype was seen ten or more times. The chain has TRBV3-1 and TRBJ2-7; D unresolved. V was pared by 0 bases and J by 3 bases, with 9 bases between. The germline V gene has CDR1 LGHDT and CDR2 YNNKEL (reference sequence). This CDR3 is 14 amino acids long. The DNA of the CDR3 is TGTGCCAGCAGCCAAGATCTGGCAGGCTACGAGCAGTACTTC. The encoded protein is CASSQDLAGYEQYF.

The J gene is TRBJ2-7, the V gene TRBV3-1; D is ambiguous. This CDR3 has 12 residues. CDR1 LGHDT and CDR2 YNNKEL come from the germline V gene (reference sequence). The V end was cut by 3 bases, the J end by 6 bases, with 9 bases between. The CDR3 coding sequence is TGTGCCAGCAGCCAGCCGCCGGTCGAGCAGTACTTC. Translation: CASSQPPVEQYF.

This clonotype has ten or more counts. The rearrangement links TRBV18 to TRBJ2-3; D gene uncertain. V lost 3 bases, J lost 4 bases, and 5 bases lay in between. CDR3 length: 12 amino acids. Germline CDR1 reads KGHSH; CDR2 reads LQKENI. The CDR3 region is CASSPSADTQYF. Here the CDR3 DNA reads TGTGCCAGCTCACCCTCGGCAGATACGCAGTATTTT.

The V call is TRBV9, the J call TRBJ2-7; D perhaps matches TRBD2 (5 bases). CDR1 is SGDLS, CDR2 YYNGEE, per germline. V gave up 4 bases and J gave up 6 bases, with 11 bases separating them. This CDR3 comprises 12 residues. The CDR3 bases are TGTGCCAGCAGCACCACTGCGGGCGAGCAGTACTTC. Its translation: CASSTTAGEQYF. Full variable domain (missing parts from reference TRBV9 and TRBJ2-7): DSGVTQTPKHLITATGQRVTLRCSPRSGDLSVYWYQQSLDQGLQFLIQYYNGEERAKGNILERFSAQQFPDLHSELNLSSLELGDSALYFCASSTTAGEQYFGPGTRLTVT.

In this sample, this clonotype turned up a few times. The V and J genes are TRBV4-1 and TRBJ2-6, with 8 bases fitting TRBD1. V shed 4 bases, J shed 2 bases, and the junction held 7 bases outside the gene matches. The CDR3 is made up of 17 amino acids. Germline V gives CDR1 MGHRA, CDR2 YSYEKL. As DNA, the CDR3 is TGCGCCAGCAGCCGAATCCTGACAGGGGCTGGGGCCAACGTCCTGACTTTC. It codes for CASSRILTGAGANVLTF.

This clonotype was counted a few times. V and J are TRBV24-1 and TRBJ2-5; TRBD1 agrees at 9 bases. The CDR3 contains 16 residues. Germline CDR1 KGHDR, CDR2 SFDVKD. The V gene end was trimmed by 4 bases and the J gene end by 2 bases; junction bases not matched to a gene: 7. In DNA, the CDR3 is TGTGCCACCAGTGAAGTACAGGGGGCAGGACAAGAGACCCAGTACTTC. Translation gives CATSEVQGAGQETQYF.

This clonotype was picked up a small number of times. The chain combines TRBV12-3 or TRBV12-4 with TRBJ2-3; 8 bases are a match to TRBD2. This CDR3 region has 15 residues. Trimming removed 4 bases from V and 4 bases from J; junction bases left unmatched: 7. The CDR3 bases are TGTGCCAGCAGTTCCCGGCGGGGGGCGGCAGATACGCAGTATTTT. Protein product: CASSSRRGAADTQYF.

This clonotype has more than one count but fewer than ten. The chain uses TRBV9 and TRBJ1-3, with unresolved D. Germline-derived CDR1 and CDR2 are SGDLS and YYNGEE. The CDR3 has 15 amino acids. Trimming removed 4 bases from V and 0 bases from J, with 11 bases in between. CDR3 loop: CASSPTAFSGNTIYF. CDR3 in DNA: TGTGCCAGCAGCCCAACAGCCTTCTCTGGAAACACCATATATTTT.

The chain combines TRBV20-1 with TRBJ1-1, with 7 bases lining up with TRBD1. In germline, CDR1 is DFQATT, CDR2 SNEGSKA (reference sequence). This CDR3 contains 15 residues. J was trimmed by 5 bases and V by 6 bases; bases with no gene match: 15. In DNA form, the CDR3 reads TGCAGTGCCTCCGGGCGTTCAGGGGGGGGGACTGAAGCTTTCTTT. Its protein is CSASGRSGGGTEAFF.